The entry that follows covers one T cell receptor beta chain sequence. What it binds is not known. At one of its ends the junction is not consistent with the germline gene, which may arise from a read error. The data derive from a study of blood T cells in healthy people across ages. The germline CDR1 and CDR2 sequences are MNHEY and SMNVEV (reference sequence). The CDR3 covers 15 residues. Primers used in a second PCR of roughly 7 to 12 cycles were a sample-barcoded 5' primer and a J-beta primer mix. Each of the cDNA molecules was tagged by a template-switch adaptor with 12 random nucleotides. TCRdb ran MiXCR on the 5' RACE reads and lists one entry per CDR3 protein. The sample gives fewer than 800,000 distinct CDR3 sequences, approximately 50% of which show up once; under 35% is in the top ten. General observations from the study: Higher diversity, along with more naive CD4+ cells, distinguished long-lived donors from aged donors.

Sequencing used blood. The chain couples TRBV27 to TRBJ2-1, with 13 positions matching TRBD2. The sequence was obtained from a woman aged 60-75 years in good health. In nucleotides, the CDR3 is TGTGCCAGCAATTTACTAGCGGGAGGGCCCAGTGAGCAGTTCTTC. The encoded protein is CASNLLAGGPSEQFF.